These 27 T cell receptor beta chains were all obtained from the same sample, sequenced in a study of STAT5B mutations in CD4+ large granular lymphocyte leukemia. Sequencing used immunoSEQ multiplex PCR; TCRdb keeps in-frame clones, though not all of them. Of roughly 46,000 clones listed, about 86% are singletons. The material sequenced was CD4+ T cells from blood buffy coats. Receptor source: a human donor in good health.

The chain links TRBV5-4 to TRBJ2-7; 7 nucleotides align to TRBD1. The CDR3 consists of 13 residues. Germline V lookup: CDR1 SGHNT, CDR2 YYREEE (reference sequence). The junction had 4 bases not matched to a gene; V was cut back by 4 bases and J by 3 bases. CDR3 bases: TGTGCCAGCAGCCGGGACAGCTTCTACGAGCAGTACTTC. It specifies CASSRDSFYEQYF.

This chain connects TRBV2 to TRBJ1-6, with D tentatively TRBD1 (6 bases). V shed 6 bases and J shed 9 bases, with 15 bases lying between them. Germline loops: CDR1 SNHLY, CDR2 FYNNEI. The CDR3 is made up of 14 amino acids. CDR3 sequence reads: CASRDRTASSPLHF. CDR3 DNA: TGTGCCAGCAGGGATAGGACAGCTAGTTCACCCCTCCACTTT.

The chain couples TRBV6-1 to TRBJ1-5; possible D gene TRBD1, 5 bases. V was cut by 2 bases and J by 0 bases, with 20 bases left in between. The V gene's germline CDR1 is MNHNS and CDR2 SASEGT. CDR3 length: 19 residues. CDR3 nucleotide sequence: TGTGCCAGCAGTGAAAACTTCGCGGGGCCGGGATCTAGCAATCAGCCCCAGCATTTT. It codes for CASSENFAGPGSSNQPQHF.

This sequence joins TRBV13 and TRBJ2-7, with D possibly being TRBD1 (6 bases). In germline, CDR1 is PRHDT, CDR2 FYEKMQ (reference sequence). V lost 3 bases, J lost 0 bases, and 12 bases lay in between. This CDR3 has 15 residues. CDR3 in amino acids: CASSFGTDSSYEQYF. The CDR3 nucleotides read TGTGCCAGCAGCTTCGGGACGGACAGCTCCTACGAGCAGTACTTC.

The V gene is TRBV19, the J gene TRBJ1-1, with a tentative D call TRBD1 (6 bases). Trimming removed 6 bases from V and 3 bases from J, with 20 bases in between. This CDR3 comprises 16 residues. Germline CDR1 and CDR2: LNHDA and SQIVND (reference sequence). The CDR3 DNA reads as TGTGCCAGTAGACGACTTAGGACAGCTTCTTACACTGAAGCTTTCTTT. Translating it yields CASRRLRTASYTEAFF. The variable domain in full, with the rest retrieved from reference TRBV19 and TRBJ1-1, is DGGITQSPKYLFRKEGQNVTLSCEQNLNHDAMYWYRQDPGQGLRLIYYSQIVNDFQKGDIAEGYSVSREKKESFPLTVTSAQKNPTAFYLCASRRLRTASYTEAFFGQGTRLTVV.

The chain uses TRBV9 and TRBJ2-7; D possibly corresponds to TRBD2 (5 bases). The CDR3 consists of 12 residues. CDR1 and CDR2 (germline): SGDLS, YYNGEE. V lost 4 bases and J 6 bases, leaving 11 bases between the germline ends. DNA of the CDR3: TGTGCCAGCAGCACCGGAGAGGGCGAGCAGTACTTC. It translates to CASSTGEGEQYF. Full variable domain (remainder filled in from reference TRBV9 and TRBJ2-7): DSGVTQTPKHLITATGQRVTLRCSPRSGDLSVYWYQQSLDQGLQFLIQYYNGEERAKGNILERFSAQQFPDLHSELNLSSLELGDSALYFCASSTGEGEQYFGPGTRLTVT.

Here the CDR3 DNA reads TGTGCCAGCTCACCCGCACGTCGAGACACTGAAGCTTTCTTT. Amino acids: CASSPARRDTEAFF. The chain uses TRBV18 and TRBJ1-1; D gene uncertain. V dropped 3 bases and J dropped 3 bases, with 11 bases sitting between them. The CDR3 consists of 14 residues. Germline CDR1 reads KGHSH; CDR2 reads LQKENI.

This clone appeared once. In DNA, the CDR3 is TGTGCCAGCAGTCCTGGACAGTATAATTCACCCCTCCACTTT. Its translation: CASSPGQYNSPLHF. The V gene is TRBV27, the J gene TRBJ1-6; tentatively, D is TRBD1 (6 bases). The V and J ends lost 5 bases and 4 bases respectively, with 9 bases between them. Germline lookup yields CDR1 MNHEY and CDR2 SMNVEV (reference sequence). CDR3 length: 14 residues.

This sequence joins TRBV20-1 and TRBJ2-5; D gene ambiguous. The CDR3 runs 11 residues. Germline CDR1 reads DFQATT; CDR2 reads SNEGSKA (reference sequence). Trimming stripped 3 bases from V and 2 bases from J, with 4 bases between. The CDR3 spells CSASVQETQYF. The DNA for the CDR3 is TGCAGTGCTAGCGTGCAAGAGACCCAGTACTTC.

This chain links TRBV5-6 with TRBJ2-3, with 8 bases lining up with TRBD1. The CDR3 loop spans 12 amino acids. V lost 3 bases, J lost 11 bases, and 5 bases stayed unmatched. CDR1 and CDR2 (germline): SGHDT, YYEEEE. CDR3 loop: CASSSRQGRQYF. The CDR3 DNA reads as TGTGCCAGCAGCTCCAGACAGGGGAGGCAGTATTTT.

This chain links TRBV6-1 with TRBJ2-7, with 7 bases aligning to TRBD1. V lost 11 bases to trimming and J lost 6 bases; unmatched junction nucleotides: 16. Per the germline V gene, CDR1 is MNHNS and CDR2 is SASEGT. This CDR3 is built from 14 residues. This CDR3 reads CASRTGPLLGEQYF. The CDR3 DNA is TGTGCCTCAAGGACAGGCCCCCTCCTCGGCGAGCAGTACTTC.

The V call is TRBV28, the J call TRBJ2-7; maybe TRBD1 (8 bases). Per germline, CDR1 MDHEN and CDR2 SYDVKM. The CDR3 has 15 residues. Trimming removed 6 bases from V and 4 bases from J, with 19 bases in between. The CDR3 is CASSQGASGTYEQYF. The CDR3 nucleotides read TGTGCCAGCAGCCAGGGGGCTAGCGGAACTTACGAGCAGTACTTC.

The V call is TRBV7-2, the J call TRBJ2-7, with TRBD2 identical over 11 bases. The junction had 5 bases not matched to a gene; V was cut back by 4 bases and J by 3 bases. CDR3 size: 15 residues. In germline, CDR1 is SGHTA, CDR2 FQGNSA. CDR3: CASSSGLAGVYEQYF. The CDR3 region has the DNA TGTGCCAGCAGCTCCGGACTAGCGGGTGTCTACGAGCAGTACTTC.

The CDR3: CASNELNTEAFF. The CDR3, as DNA: TGTGCCAGCAACGAGTTGAACACTGAAGCTTTCTTT. The rearrangement links TRBV7-9 to TRBJ1-1; D is uncertain. Trimming shortened V by 7 bases and J by 0 bases, and 6 bases separated the two germline ends. CDR3 length: 12 amino acids. Germline assignment: CDR1 SEHNR and CDR2 FQNEAQ (reference sequence). Filled out from reference TRBV7-9 and TRBJ1-1, the complete variable domain reads DTGVSQNPRHKITKRGQNVTFRCDPISEHNRLYWYRQTLGQGPEFLTYFQNEAQLEKSRLLSDRFSAERPKGSFSTLEIQRTEQGDSAMYLCASNELNTEAFFGQGTRLTVV.

The chain has TRBV27 and TRBJ1-4; 7 bases map to TRBD1. The CDR3 extends over 13 amino acids. The J segment lost 10 bases and the V segment lost 6 bases, leaving 8 bases of the junction unmatched. CDR1 MNHEY and CDR2 SMNVEV come from the germline V gene (reference sequence). The CDR3 DNA follows: TGTGCCAGCAGGGGACAGCCGATTGGAAAACTGTTTTTT. It specifies CASRGQPIGKLFF.

V is TRBV6-5 and J is TRBJ2-2; 8 bases are a match to TRBD1. The CDR3 covers 14 residues. Germline V gives CDR1 MNHEY, CDR2 SVGAGI. V lost 6 bases and J lost 3; bases outside the gene matches: 3. In DNA form, the CDR3 reads TGTGCCAGCAGCCGGACAGGGTACACCGGGGAGCTGTTTTTT. Its translation is CASSRTGYTGELFF.

The chain recombines TRBV12-5 with TRBJ1-2, with 10 positions matching TRBD1. The V segment lost 0 bases and the J segment 1 base; nucleotides outside the gene matches: 17. This CDR3 has 21 amino acids. Germline V lookup: CDR1 LGHNT, CDR2 FRNRAP. The CDR3 is CASGLVSIRDRGTAFNYGYTF. CDR3 DNA: TGTGCTAGTGGTTTGGTTTCCATCCGGGACAGGGGAACCGCCTTTAACTATGGCTACACCTTC.

The genes are TRBV11-3 and TRBJ2-5; 7 bases are shared with TRBD1. J lost 1 base, V lost 5 bases, and 4 bases had no gene match. This CDR3 comprises 14 residues. Germline values: CDR1 SGHNT, CDR2 YENEEA. The chain's CDR3 is CASSTGASQETQYF. The DNA for the CDR3 is TGTGCCAGCAGCACAGGGGCTAGCCAAGAGACCCAGTACTTC.

The J gene is TRBJ2-2, the V gene TRBV5-1; possible D gene TRBD2, 6 bases. Germline CDR1 is SGHRS and CDR2 is YFSETQ. V lost 1 base and J 0 bases, leaving 7 bases between the germline ends. The CDR3 is 15 residues long. CDR3 DNA sequence: TGCGCCAGCAGCTTGCTAGCGACGAACACCGGGGAGCTGTTTTTT. Its translation is CASSLLATNTGELFF.

Here the CDR3 reads CASSGKSGAEQYF. For the CDR3, the DNA is TGCGCCAGCAGTGGAAAATCGGGGGCCGAGCAGTACTTC. V is TRBV10-2 and J is TRBJ2-7; either TRBD1 or TRBD2 may fit D (6 bases each). Germline V gives CDR1 WSHSY, CDR2 SAAADI. With 4 bases removed from V and 6 bases from J, the gap between germline ends came to 13 bases. The CDR3 spans 13 residues.

This clone occurred a few times. The chain links TRBV9 to TRBJ1-1; D unclear. Trimming pared 2 bases from V and 1 base from J, leaving 12 bases between. Per germline, CDR1 SGDLS and CDR2 YYNGEE. There are 15 residues in the CDR3. The CDR3 bases are TGTGCCAGCAGCGTTAGTCACCGAGGGAACACTGAAGCTTTCTTT. As protein: CASSVSHRGNTEAFF.

The chain employs TRBV9 and TRBJ2-3; tentatively, D is TRBD1 (6 bases). Trimming shortened V by 3 bases and J by 2 bases, and 13 bases separated the two germline ends. This CDR3 contains 15 residues. Looked up from germline, CDR1 is SGDLS and CDR2 is YYNGEE. The CDR3 sequence: CASSGVTGFTDTQYF. The CDR3 DNA follows: TGTGCCAGCAGCGGTGTCACAGGGTTCACAGATACGCAGTATTTT.

The V and J genes are TRBV9 and TRBJ2-1, with 9 bases fitting TRBD1. There are 14 residues in the CDR3. In germline, CDR1 is SGDLS, CDR2 YYNGEE. V trimming: 0 bases; J trimming: 6 bases; junction bases outside the gene matches: 1. CDR3 sequence reads: CASSVDRGRNEQFF. CDR3 in DNA: TGTGCCAGCAGCGTAGACAGGGGGCGCAATGAGCAGTTCTTC.

The chain is built from TRBV18 and TRBJ1-1; TRBD1 is a possible D gene (5 bases). The CDR3 is 14 amino acids. Trimming pared 10 bases from V and 0 bases from J, leaving 15 bases between. The germline gives CDR1 KGHSH, CDR2 LQKENI. CDR3 DNA: TGTGCCACCTTTAGTGGGGCCATGAACACTGAAGCTTTCTTT. It encodes CATFSGAMNTEAFF. Full variable domain (outside the CDR3, taken from reference TRBV18 and TRBJ1-1): NAGVMQNPRHLVRRRGQEARLRCSPMKGHSHVYWYRQLPEEGLKFMVYLQKENIIDESGMPKERFSAEFPKEGPSILRIQQVVRGDSAAYFCATFSGAMNTEAFFGQGTRLTVV.

The chain carries TRBV10-3 and TRBJ1-4; D is perhaps TRBD1 (6 bases). The CDR3 loop spans 15 amino acids. The V gene's germline CDR1 is ENHRY and CDR2 SYGVKD. V lost 6 bases to trimming and J lost 0 bases, with 11 bases between them. CDR3: CAISRGESTNEKLFF. The CDR3 region has the DNA TGTGCCATCAGCAGGGGAGAATCAACTAATGAAAAACTGTTTTTT.

The count of this clone is one. The chain uses TRBV6-1 and TRBJ1-5; D may be TRBD1 (6 bases). V dropped 3 bases and J dropped 5 bases, with 17 bases sitting between them. CDR3 length: 16 amino acids. CDR1 is MNHNS and CDR2 is SASEGT in the germline V gene. CDR3 sequence: CASSESRGGGYQPQHF. The CDR3 coding sequence is TGTGCCAGCAGTGAGAGCAGGGGAGGCGGGTATCAGCCCCAGCATTTT.

The rearrangement joins TRBV5-1 to TRBJ2-7; 7 bases are shared with TRBD1. This CDR3 has 14 residues. Germline V CDR1 and CDR2: SGHRS, YFSETQ. V shed 4 bases and J 7 bases; nucleotides not matched to a gene: 11. CDR3: CASSLETGLGEQYF. The CDR3 bases are TGCGCCAGCAGCCTAGAGACAGGGCTCGGGGAGCAGTACTTC.